This T cell receptor beta chain was sequenced for a study of blood T cell repertoires in COVID-19 (dated by TCRdb to about 2020). As for the study more broadly: Samples from collaborators originated in the United States, Italy and Spain and spanned both the acute and convalescent phases of COVID-19. Where available, HLA class I and class II types were taken from metadata supplied by the sample provider and were not determined by assay-based typing. Nearly every sample came with metadata listing a de-identified subject ID, COVID-19 status, age in years and sex. The material from the prospective study consisted of cDNA or gDNA derived from T cells, B-cell-depleted T cells, or PBMCs. Subjects who had been exposed to COVID-19, were actively infected with it, or had recovered from it provided the deeply sampled blood TCRbeta repertoires that made up the dataset. A freely available public database, intended as a resource for researchers studying the immune response to SARS-CoV-2, is where the repertoires were released. The samples were drawn from the first 160 participants of the ongoing ImmuneRACE study and from 1,200 or so subjects provided by 6 global collaborators.

The CDR3, from cysteine to phenylalanine, totals 14 residues. CDR3 DNA only is kept here, 42 bases in frame from base 1. V is shortened by 4 bases, J by 5 bases, and the region joining them spans 12 bases. CDR1 SGHVS and CDR2 FQNEAQ are derived from the germline V gene. At one collaborating source in Seattle, patients were enrolled during active infection and were followed longitudinally through the course of disease. Whole blood was collected in K2EDTA tubes by collaborating institutions according to the institutions' own protocols. For TCRbeta analysis, collaborators shipped samples as frozen whole blood, isolated PBMCs, or DNA extracted from either of those sample types. Note on this clone: Its antigen has not been determined. Base qualities are not provided; no much larger clone lies one nucleotide away.

General findings and caveats noted by the study authors: The quantity of clinical and demographic metadata differed by source and by participant and was supplied without curation.

TCRbeta CDR3 regions were amplified from genomic DNA by means of the immunoSEQ Assay, a bias-controlled multiplex PCR. Regarding the original processing steps: Nucleated cell counts per sample were estimated from amplification of reference gene primers within the assay. Sequence reads were collapsed and filtered to measure the absolute abundance of every unique TCRbeta CDR3 rearrangement. For each sample, productive Simpson clonality was calculated as the square root of Simpson's diversity index across productive rearrangements. TCRdb took over this immuneACCESS table, retaining in-frame rearrangements with V and J assigned. Such tables are incomplete; in checked studies, under half of the missing clones stem from an unresolved V gene, and the remainder is unexplained. The DNA gave D and trimming, while V, J and clone size come from that table. This sample comprises fewer than 25,000 clones, approximately 91% of them detected only once. Roughly a quarter of the sample belongs to the ten largest clones.

This TCR derives from a man aged 70 or older with COVID-19, enrolled during active disease. The sequenced sample was peripheral blood. This receptor chain uses TRBV7-8 and TRBJ2-1; a tentative D match to TRBD2 spans 5 bases. The DNA is TGTGCCAGCAGCTCCGGGATTAGGAACAATGAGCAGTTCTTC. Its protein reads: CASSSGIRNNEQFF.